This is a list of T cell receptor beta chains from one sample in a study of blood T cell repertoires in COVID-19. Profiled with immunoSEQ multiplex PCR; TCRdb holds only in-frame clones, not every one. The sample has more than 300,000 clones, 90% seen once. The sequenced material came from PBMCs or T cells enriched from blood (not recorded which). The receptors stem from a woman in her 30s who had been exposed to COVID-19. CDR3s include the opening cysteine and the closing phenylalanine or tryptophan. A D gene is named only where the DNA matches it firmly. The size of a clone is reported for some rows only, either as once, few or many, or as a class for expanded clones.

J gene	V gene	D gene	clone size	CDR3 protein	CDR3 DNA
TRBJ2-7	TRBV11-2	TRBD1	-	CASSLGSGGYEQYF	TGTGCCAGCAGCTTAGGTTCAGGGGGCTACGAGCAGTACTTC
TRBJ2-7	TRBV11-2	-	-	CASSHRTLTYEQYF	TGTGCCAGCAGCCACAGAACACTCACCTACGAGCAGTACTTC
TRBJ1-6	TRBV30	-	-	CAWSDGSSYNSPLHF	TGTGCCTGGAGTGATGGGAGCTCCTATAATTCACCCCTCCACTTT
TRBJ1-5	TRBV15	-	-	CATSRDEGWPQHF	TGTGCCACCAGCAGAGATGAGGGCTGGCCCCAGCATTTT
TRBJ2-5	TRBV4-3	-	-	CASSQAPGEAETQYF	TGCGCCAGCAGCCAAGCGCCAGGGGAAGCAGAGACCCAGTACTTC
TRBJ1-4	TRBV4-1	-	-	CASSQEPERKKLFF	TGCGCCAGCAGCCAAGAACCCGAGAGGAAAAAACTGTTTTTT
TRBJ1-5	TRBV7-2	-	-	CASSSQGGNQPQHF	TGTGCCAGCAGCTCCCAGGGTGGAAATCAGCCCCAGCATTTT
TRBJ1-3	TRBV9	-	-	CASSVGGVTGNTIYF	TGTGCCAGCAGCGTAGGGGGGGTTACTGGAAACACCATATATTTT
TRBJ2-5	TRBV10-2	TRBD2	-	CASGTSGGARETQYF	TGCGCCAGCGGTACTAGCGGGGGGGCACGTGAGACCCAGTACTTC
TRBJ2-1	TRBV7-9	-	-	CASRDTGYSYNEQFF	TGTGCCAGCAGAGATACAGGGTACTCCTACAATGAGCAGTTCTTC
TRBJ2-5	TRBV5-1	TRBD2	few	CASSLIPSGGAETQYF	TGCGCCAGCAGCTTGATTCCCAGCGGGGGGGCGGAGACCCAGTACTTC
TRBJ2-6	TRBV7-9	-	-	CASSFFSNVLTF	TGTGCCAGCAGCTTCTTCTCCAACGTCCTGACTTTC
TRBJ1-1	TRBV5-1	-	-	CASSLVPGAHTEAFF	TGCGCCAGCAGCTTGGTGCCAGGGGCCCACACTGAAGCTTTCTTT
TRBJ1-6	TRBV7-2	-	few	CASSLDQISPLHF	TGTGCCAGCAGCTTAGATCAGATTTCACCCCTCCACTTT
TRBJ2-7	TRBV19	-	-	CASVRRAGAPTYEQYF	TGTGCCAGTGTTCGTCGGGCAGGGGCCCCTACCTACGAGCAGTACTTC
TRBJ1-5	TRBV21-1	-	-	CANPRCDNQPQHF	TGTGCCAACCCCAGGTGCGACAATCAGCCCCAGCATTTT
TRBJ2-1	TRBV27	-	-	CASSLSQEGRAPQFF	TGTGCCAGCAGTTTATCGCAGGAGGGTAGAGCCCCGCAGTTCTTC
TRBJ2-3	TRBV2	TRBD2	-	CASSEGALAGTRTDTQYF	TGTGCCAGCAGTGAAGGGGCACTAGCGGGAACCCGCACAGATACGCAGTATTTT
TRBJ2-1	TRBV5-4	TRBD2	few	CASSLLAGNEQFF	TGTGCCAGCAGCTTGCTAGCGGGCAATGAGCAGTTCTTC
TRBJ1-6	TRBV10-3	TRBD1	-	CAIRDRDESPLHF	TGTGCCATCAGGGACAGGGATGAGTCACCCCTCCACTTT
TRBJ2-7	TRBV7-6	TRBD2	-	CASSLEASGGTYEQYF	TGTGCCAGCAGCTTAGAGGCTAGCGGGGGTACCTACGAGCAGTACTTC
TRBJ1-5	TRBV7-8	TRBD1	-	CASSPRTGVNQPQHF	TGTGCCAGCAGCCCCCGGACAGGAGTCAATCAGCCCCAGCATTTT
TRBJ2-3	TRBV7-9	TRBD2	-	CASRPRRGGTTDTQYF	TGTGCCAGCAGGCCCCGCCGCGGGGGGACCACAGATACGCAGTATTTT
TRBJ2-5	TRBV6-2/TRBV6-3	TRBD1	-	CASSYYMGQPAMETQYF	TGTGCCAGCAGTTATTACATGGGACAGCCAGCAATGGAGACCCAGTACTTC
TRBJ1-2	TRBV3-1/TRBV3-2	TRBD1	-	CASSPRDRGFDGYTF	TGTGCCAGCAGCCCCCGGGACAGGGGGTTCGATGGCTACACCTTC
TRBJ1-3	TRBV25-1	TRBD1	-	CASAGQGASGNTIYF	TGTGCCAGCGCTGGACAGGGGGCCTCTGGAAACACCATATATTTT
TRBJ2-3	TRBV13	TRBD2	few	CASSFGGYTDTQYF	TGTGCCAGCAGCTTCGGGGGGTACACAGATACGCAGTATTTT
TRBJ2-7	TRBV18	-	-	CASSPSFRVFNEQYF	TGTGCCAGCTCACCTTCCTTCAGGGTTTTCAACGAGCAGTACTTC
TRBJ2-3	TRBV3-1/TRBV3-2	-	-	CASSQDRGTIRQSDTQYF	TGTGCCAGCAGCCAAGATAGGGGGACTATCAGGCAGTCAGATACGCAGTATTTT
TRBJ1-1	TRBV9	-	-	CASSVGSRGNTEAFF	TGTGCCAGCAGCGTAGGCTCCAGGGGAAACACTGAAGCTTTCTTT
TRBJ2-2	TRBV25-1	TRBD1	-	CASSEFPDRGPTGELFF	TGTGCCAGCAGTGAATTCCCGGACAGGGGGCCTACCGGGGAGCTGTTTTTT
TRBJ2-3	TRBV7-9	-	-	CASRPGPGAGTDTQYF	TGTGCCAGCAGGCCCGGGCCAGGGGCGGGCACAGATACGCAGTATTTT
TRBJ2-1	TRBV19	TRBD2	once	CASRMTSGGRNEQFF	TGTGCCAGTAGGATGACTAGCGGGGGACGTAATGAGCAGTTCTTC
TRBJ2-3	TRBV11-3	-	-	CASSSRTDTDTQYF	TGTGCCAGCAGCTCACGGACTGACACAGATACGCAGTATTTT
TRBJ1-4	TRBV5-4	-	-	CASRQLDSEKLFF	TGTGCCAGCAGGCAACTCGACAGCGAAAAACTGTTTTTT
TRBJ2-5	TRBV11-3	-	-	CASSFPGEETQYF	TGTGCCAGCAGCTTCCCAGGGGAAGAGACCCAGTACTTC
TRBJ1-1	TRBV21-1	-	few	CASSRTRAGRNTEAFF	TGTGCCAGCAGCAGGACCCGTGCGGGGCGAAACACTGAAGCTTTCTTT
TRBJ1-2	TRBV3-1/TRBV3-2	-	-	CASSDPGLSNYGYTF	TGTGCTAGCAGCGATCCGGGACTGTCTAACTATGGCTACACCTTC
TRBJ2-3	TRBV6-5	-	-	CASTQFGRGGDTQYF	TGTGCCAGCACACAGTTCGGCAGGGGAGGGGATACGCAGTATTTT
TRBJ1-2	TRBV7-3	-	-	CASSLKTSARGGNYGYTF	TGTGCCAGCAGCTTAAAAACAAGCGCCCGAGGGGGAAACTATGGCTACACCTTC
TRBJ2-5	TRBV4-1	-	few	CASSQDPREETQYF	TGCGCCAGCAGCCAAGACCCCAGGGAAGAGACCCAGTACTTC
TRBJ2-7	TRBV5-1	TRBD2	-	CASSFTALAGGGIYEQYF	TGCGCCAGCAGCTTCACGGCCCTAGCGGGGGGCGGAATCTACGAGCAGTACTTC
TRBJ1-2	TRBV12-3/TRBV12-4	-	-	CASRRTATYGYTF	TGTGCCAGCAGGAGGACAGCAACCTATGGCTACACCTTC
TRBJ1-6	TRBV5-1	TRBD1	-	CASSLQTGENSPLHF	TGCGCCAGCAGCTTGCAGACAGGGGAGAATTCACCCCTCCACTTT
TRBJ2-2	TRBV19	-	-	CASSTPTGEDGELFF	TGTGCCAGTAGTACCCCGACGGGGGAGGACGGGGAGCTGTTTTTT
TRBJ1-1	TRBV6-1	-	-	CASSGFPGRRGTEAFF	TGTGCCAGCAGTGGGTTTCCCGGACGGAGGGGCACTGAAGCTTTCTTT
TRBJ1-3	TRBV5-5	TRBD1	-	CASSLRTGPGNTIYF	TGTGCCAGCAGCTTGAGGACAGGCCCAGGAAACACCATATATTTT
TRBJ1-3	TRBV6-6	TRBD1	-	CASSQTGGGTGNTIYF	TGTGCCAGCAGCCAAACAGGAGGGGGCACCGGAAACACCATATATTTT
TRBJ1-6	TRBV4-1	TRBD1	once	CASSSRQGDSPLHF	TGCGCCAGCAGTTCTAGGCAGGGGGATTCACCCCTCCACTTT
TRBJ1-6	TRBV5-4	TRBD1	-	CASSLGQSNSPLHF	TGTGCCAGCAGCCTGGGACAGTCGAATTCACCCCTCCACTTT
TRBJ2-3	TRBV5-1	TRBD2	-	CASSLGPSGASVGTQYF	TGCGCCAGCAGCTTGGGACCCAGCGGGGCTTCGGTCGGCACGCAGTATTTT
TRBJ1-1	TRBV9	-	-	CASSFQGTSSEAFF	TGTGCCAGCAGCTTCCAAGGGACTTCTTCGGAAGCTTTCTTT
TRBJ1-5	TRBV5-1	-	-	CASAQGPNQPQHF	TGCGCCAGCGCCCAGGGGCCCAATCAGCCCCAGCATTTT
TRBJ2-3	TRBV4-1	TRBD1	-	CASCRGDRGEDTQYF	TGCGCCAGCTGCCGGGGGGACAGGGGTGAAGATACGCAGTATTTT
TRBJ2-7	TRBV9	-	-	CASSVSAGSYEQYF	TGTGCCAGCAGCGTATCCGCGGGGTCCTACGAGCAGTACTTC
TRBJ2-1	TRBV29-1	TRBD2	-	CSVERAGGLYQEQFF	TGCAGCGTTGAGCGAGCGGGGGGCCTCTATCAAGAGCAGTTCTTC
TRBJ1-1	TRBV10-3	TRBD1	-	CAISEQGARNTEAFF	TGTGCCATCAGTGAACAGGGGGCTAGGAACACTGAAGCTTTCTTT
TRBJ1-1	TRBV12-3/TRBV12-4	-	once	CASSFRGNEAFF	TGTGCCAGCAGTTTTCGCGGGAATGAAGCTTTCTTT
TRBJ1-6	TRBV11-2	TRBD1	once	CASSPINFHRDRDNSPLHF	TGTGCCAGCAGCCCTATAAACTTCCACCGGGACAGGGATAATTCACCCCTCCACTTT
TRBJ1-5	TRBV24-1	TRBD1	-	CATSDPGTGGNQPQHF	TGTGCCACCAGTGATCCCGGGACAGGGGGCAATCAGCCCCAGCATTTT